What follows are 14 T cell receptor beta chains derived from one specimen sequenced in a study of CD8 T cells in ankylosing spondylitis. TCRdb re-derived calls from the 5' RACE reads in MiXCR, one entry per CDR3 protein. The sample records some 200,000 distinct CDR3 sequences, roughly 26% being singletons. Sequences were obtained from blood, either unsorted or a sorted T cell fraction (not recorded which). These receptor sequences come from a male donor with ankylosing spondylitis or in good health (not recorded which).

This clonotype was seen many times. The chain links TRBV6-1 to TRBJ2-1, with TRBD2 matching over 8 bases. There are 16 residues in the CDR3. J lost 4 bases, V lost 5 bases, and 10 bases had no gene match. Germline CDR1 and CDR2: MNHNS and SASEGT. The CDR3 here is CASSPGGTAGYNEQFF. The CDR3 DNA is TGTGCCAGCAGTCCGGGAGGGACGGCCGGATACAATGAGCAGTTCTTC.

In its sample, this clonotype was seen many times. This chain uses TRBV6-1 with TRBJ2-4; possible D gene TRBD1, 5 bases. Per germline, CDR1 MNHNS and CDR2 SASEGT. This CDR3 has 15 amino acids. The V end lost 10 bases, the J end lost 5 bases, and 21 bases lay between the germline ends. CDR3 DNA: TGTGCCACCGGTACGGTGTTAAAAGGGGAAAACATTCAGTACTTC. Its protein is CATGTVLKGENIQYF.

The chain couples TRBV29-1 to TRBJ2-2; D is possibly TRBD2 (5 bases). The V gene's germline CDR1 is SQVTM and CDR2 ANQGSEA. Between the trimmed V and J ends, which lost 4 bases and 7 bases, there was a span of 16 bases. The CDR3 totals 14 residues. This CDR3 is CSVARDGRDGELFF. In DNA, the CDR3 is TGCAGCGTTGCCCGGGATGGGCGTGACGGGGAGCTGTTTTTT.

This clonotype has at least ten counts. As DNA, the CDR3 is TGTGCCAGCAGCTCTTCAGCGGCCTTCACAGATACGCAGTATTTT. Encoded protein: CASSSSAAFTDTQYF. The chain joins TRBV7-9 to TRBJ2-3; TRBD2 might be the D (5 bases). V was trimmed by 4 bases and J by 2 bases, leaving 13 bases between them. CDR3 length: 15 residues. Germline CDR1 reads SEHNR; CDR2 reads FQNEAQ (reference sequence).

This clonotype was detected ten times or more. This chain connects TRBV11-2 to TRBJ2-1, with TRBD1 as a possible D gene (5 bases). CDR1 is SGHAT and CDR2 is FQNNGV in the germline V gene. The CDR3 extends over 15 amino acids. V was cut by 1 base and J by 8 bases, with 15 bases left in between. CDR3 amino acids: CASSLGGKVRDEQFF. The CDR3 nucleotides read TGTGCCAGCAGCTTAGGGGGTAAGGTCAGGGATGAGCAGTTCTTC.

Only a few counts were recorded for this clonotype. This chain uses TRBV30 with TRBJ1-1; no clear D gene. The CDR3 loop spans 12 amino acids. The germline CDR1 and CDR2 sequences are GTSNPN and SVGIG (reference sequence). V lost 3 bases and J 1 base, leaving 6 bases between the germline ends. The CDR3 region is CAWSQKNTEAFF. The CDR3 DNA follows: TGTGCCTGGAGCCAGAAGAACACTGAAGCTTTCTTT.

This clonotype was recorded many times. The chain combines TRBV12-3 or TRBV12-4 with TRBJ2-2, with D uncertain. The CDR3 runs 12 residues. Trimming removed 4 bases from V and 5 bases from J, with 5 bases in between. The CDR3: CASSWGTGELFF. CDR3 bases: TGTGCCAGCAGTTGGGGAACCGGGGAGCTGTTTTTT.

This chain uses TRBV4-1 with TRBJ2-7; 9 bases fit TRBD2. With 1 base clipped from V and 4 bases from J, the junction kept 2 bases outside the gene matches. Germline lookup yields CDR1 MGHRA and CDR2 YSYEKL. This CDR3 spans 14 amino acids. CDR3 amino acids: CASSQVLAGYEQYF. DNA for the CDR3: TGCGCCAGCAGCCAAGTGCTAGCGGGATACGAGCAGTACTTC.

This clonotype was counted ten times or more. The genes are TRBV7-3 and TRBJ1-1; D is uncertain. CDR1 SGHTA and CDR2 FQGTGA come from the germline V gene. The ends were cut back, 5 bases at V and 3 bases at J, with 16 bases in the middle. The CDR3 contains 15 residues. For the CDR3, the DNA is TGTGCCAGCAGCCCCGTGACGGGAAGGGACACTGAAGCTTTCTTT. Amino acid sequence: CASSPVTGRDTEAFF. Based on the CDR3 plus reference TRBV7-3 and TRBJ1-1, the full variable domain is GAGVSQTPSNKVTEKGKYVELRCDPISGHTALYWYRQSLGQGPEFLIYFQGTGAADDSGLPNDRFFAVRPEGSVSTLKIQRTERGDSAVYLCASSPVTGRDTEAFFGQGTRLTVV.

This chain links TRBV7-9 with TRBJ2-5, with TRBD2 as a possible D gene (5 bases). This CDR3 has 15 amino acids. V lost 0 bases and J 5 bases, leaving 13 bases between the germline ends. Germline-derived CDR1 and CDR2 are SEHNR and FQNEAQ (reference sequence). The CDR3 coding sequence is TGTGCCAGCAGCTTAGCGCTAGCCTACACGGAGACCCAGTACTTC. It specifies CASSLALAYTETQYF. Together with reference TRBV7-9 and TRBJ2-5, the CDR3 gives the full variable domain: DTGVSQNPRHKITKRGQNVTFRCDPISEHNRLYWYRQTLGQGPEFLTYFQNEAQLEKSRLLSDRFSAERPKGSFSTLEIQRTEQGDSAMYLCASSLALAYTETQYFGPGTRLLVL.

The chain employs TRBV15 and TRBJ2-2, with TRBD2 identical over 10 bases. This CDR3 has 14 amino acids. Germline V gives CDR1 LNHNV, CDR2 YYDKDF (reference sequence). Trimming took 0 bases from V and 8 from J; bases not matched to a gene: 0. The CDR3 DNA is TGTGCCACCAGCAGAGAACTAGCGGGAGGGGAGCTGTTTTTT. This translates into CATSRELAGGELFF. The full variable domain, its missing parts supplied by reference TRBV15 and TRBJ2-2, is DAMVIQNPRYQVTQFGKPVTLSCSQTLNHNVMYWYQQKSSQAPKLLFHYYDKDFNNEADTPDNFQSRRPNTSFCFLDIRSPGLGDTAMYLCATSRELAGGELFFGEGSRLTVL.

This clonotype has at least ten counts. The chain carries TRBV16 and TRBJ2-1, with D unresolved. Germline CDR1 reads KGHSY; CDR2 reads FQNENV. V was clipped by 0 bases and J by 7 bases, with 7 bases between them. CDR3 length: 13 residues. The CDR3: CASSQSVGNEQFF. In DNA form, the CDR3 reads TGTGCCAGCAGCCAATCCGTGGGGAATGAGCAGTTCTTC.

This clonotype was seen more than once but under ten times. CDR3 sequence: CSAREKTGFGYTF. DNA of the CDR3: TGCAGTGCTAGAGAAAAGACAGGGTTTGGCTACACCTTC. The chain has TRBV20-1 and TRBJ1-2, with 7 bases matching TRBD1. CDR3 length: 13 amino acids. Germline CDR1 is DFQATT and CDR2 is SNEGSKA (reference sequence). V was pared by 0 bases and J by 7 bases, with 5 bases of the junction left unmatched.

This clonotype was recorded many times. J is TRBJ1-3 and V is TRBV18; D possibly corresponds to TRBD1 (5 bases). Germline V gives CDR1 KGHSH, CDR2 LQKENI. Trimming removed 2 bases from V and 0 bases from J, with 17 bases in between. The CDR3 contains 18 residues. CDR3 DNA: TGTGCCAGCTCACCAAAGCCCCCCGGGACGAGCTCTGGAAACACCATATATTTT. Translating it yields CASSPKPPGTSSGNTIYF.